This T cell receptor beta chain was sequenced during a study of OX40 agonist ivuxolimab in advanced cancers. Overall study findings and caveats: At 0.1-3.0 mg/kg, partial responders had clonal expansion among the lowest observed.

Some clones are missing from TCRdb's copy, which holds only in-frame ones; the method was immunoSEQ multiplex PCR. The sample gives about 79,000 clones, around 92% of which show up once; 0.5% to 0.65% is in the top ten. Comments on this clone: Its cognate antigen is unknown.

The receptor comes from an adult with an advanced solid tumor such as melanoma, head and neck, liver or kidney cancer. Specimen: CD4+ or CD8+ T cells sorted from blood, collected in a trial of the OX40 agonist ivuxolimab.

In DNA, the CDR3 is TGTGCCAGCAGGGGACGGAGCGGGGAGGAGACCCAGTACTTC. It yields the protein CASRGRSGEETQYF. The chain carries TRBV6-5 and TRBJ2-5, with 7 positions matching TRBD2. Trimming cost V 6 bases and J 5 bases; bases outside gene matches: 9. The CDR3 has 14 amino acids. Germline lookup yields CDR1 MNHEY and CDR2 SVGAGI.